A selection of T cell receptor beta chains follows, all from one sample in a study of cytomegalovirus exposure and HLA in healthy donors. TCRdb keeps only in-frame clones here, not all; method: immunoSEQ multiplex PCR. The data show roughly 140,000 clones, about 73% seen once. Sequencing was done on a sample of PBMCs. The receptors were sampled from a man aged 40-55 years in good health and CMV-seropositive. The CDR3 runs from the conserved cysteine through the conserved F or W. Each record gives: clone size, V gene, D gene, J gene, CDR3 DNA, CDR3 protein. D genes are given only for firm matches. Some rows mark clone size as missing; the rest say once, few, many or name a class of expanded clone.

>-|TRBV29-1|-|TRBJ2-2
TGCAGCGGCAATTTACAGGGAGATTTCGGCGGGGAGCTGTTTTTT
CSGNLQGDFGGELFF
>-|TRBV9|TRBD2|TRBJ2-3
TGTGCCAGCAGTCAACTAGCGGCTAACACAGATACGCAGTATTTT
CASSQLAANTDTQYF
>-|TRBV2|-|TRBJ1-6
TGTGCCAGCAGTGAAGTCGGACTGAATTCACCCCTCCACTTT
CASSEVGLNSPLHF
>-|TRBV14|-|TRBJ1-2
TGTGCCAGCAGCCAATTGACAGACGCCTATGGCTACACCTTC
CASSQLTDAYGYTF
>-|TRBV18|-|TRBJ2-1
TGTGCCAGCTCACCGTTAGCGGACAATGAGCAGTTCTTC
CASSPLADNEQFF
>-|TRBV9|-|TRBJ1-3
TGTGCCAGCAGTCGCTCTGGAAACACCATATATTTT
CASSRSGNTIYF
>once|TRBV28|TRBD1|TRBJ2-7
TGTGCCAGCAGGAGGGACAGGGGATTTACCTACGAGCAGTACTTC
CASRRDRGFTYEQYF
>-|TRBV28|TRBD2|TRBJ2-1
TGTGCCAGCAGTCGCCTGGGTTTGGGGACTAGCGGGATCTACAATGAGCAGTTCTTC
CASSRLGLGTSGIYNEQFF
>-|TRBV18|-|TRBJ2-2
TGTGCCAGCTCACCATTGTCCGGGGGTGAGGAGCTGTTTTTT
CASSPLSGGEELFF
>-|TRBV9|TRBD2|TRBJ2-1
TGTGCCAGCAGCATTCGGACTAGCGGGAGAAGATTCAATGAGCAGTTCTTC
CASSIRTSGRRFNEQFF
>-|TRBV15|TRBD2|TRBJ2-7
TGTGCCACCTCCCAAGTGGGCGCGGGGGGCTACGAGCAGTACTTC
CATSQVGAGGYEQYF
>-|TRBV27|-|TRBJ2-7
TGTGCCAGCAGTTTACGCGCGGAAAGCTCCTACGAGCAGTACTTC
CASSLRAESSYEQYF
>-|TRBV6-5|-|TRBJ2-7
TGTGCCAGCGGTTCAGGGGTTCCCTGCGAGCAGTACTTC
CASGSGVPCEQYF
>-|TRBV7-8|TRBD2|TRBJ2-1
TGTGCCAGCAGAGGGTCGGGCGGGAGGGCCGCTGAGCAGTTCTTC
CASRGSGGRAAEQFF
>-|TRBV5-1|-|TRBJ1-4
TGCGCCAGCAGCTTGGCAGTGAATGAAAAACTGTTTTTT
CASSLAVNEKLFF
>-|TRBV5-5|TRBD1|TRBJ1-2
TGTGCCAGCAGCTTCAGTTTGGTCCGGGACAGGGATGGCTACACCTTC
CASSFSLVRDRDGYTF
>-|TRBV10-3|TRBD1|TRBJ2-1
TGTGCCATCAGCAACAGGGGGCGAGAACGTTACAATGAGCAGTTCTTC
CAISNRGRERYNEQFF
>-|TRBV6-6|-|TRBJ1-6
TGTGCCAGCAGCCATAACACCCAGGCTTCACCCCTCCACTTT
CASSHNTQASPLHF
>-|TRBV5-1|TRBD1|TRBJ1-1
TGCGCCAGCAGCTTTAAAACCCGTTCGCTCTCGGACAGGGGCACTGAAGCTTTCTTT
CASSFKTRSLSDRGTEAFF
>-|TRBV5-4|-|TRBJ2-3
TGTGCCAGCAGCTTAACTAGCACAGATACGCAGTATTTT
CASSLTSTDTQYF
>-|TRBV7-9|-|TRBJ1-1
TGTTCCAGCAGCTCCCGAACAGGGTTTTGGTTTATAGAAGCTTTCTTT
CSSSSRTGFWFIEAFF
>-|TRBV25-1|TRBD2|TRBJ2-1
TGTGCCAGCAGCGGACTAGCGGGAGCGGATGAGCAGTTCTTC
CASSGLAGADEQFF
>-|TRBV7-3|TRBD2|TRBJ2-1
TGTGCCAGCAGCTTATTAGGGGGGACTAGCGGGTACAATGAGCAGTTCTTC
CASSLLGGTSGYNEQFF
>once|TRBV5-4|-|TRBJ2-3
TGTGCCAGCAGCTTGCCGGGAGCCGCAGATACGCAGTATTTT
CASSLPGAADTQYF
>-|TRBV7-9|TRBD2|TRBJ2-5
TGTTCCAGCAGCCCGGGGACCGCGACTAGCGGAAAAGAGACCCAGTACTTC
CSSSPGTATSGKETQYF
>-|TRBV6-6|-|TRBJ2-1
TGTGCCAGCAGCCCAGATGAGGTTTGGTATGAGCAGTTCTTC
CASSPDEVWYEQFF
>-|TRBV7-2|-|TRBJ1-1
TGTGCCAGCAGCTTAGTGGGCCAGGACAAAGCTTTCTTT
CASSLVGQDKAFF
>-|TRBV6-4|-|TRBJ1-6
TGTGCCCCAGGTTGTCCCCTCCACTTT
CAPGCPLHF
>-|TRBV25-1|TRBD2|TRBJ2-5
TGTGCCAGCAGTGACGGTAGCGGGCCCGAGGCCCAGTACTTC
CASSDGSGPEAQYF
>-|TRBV18|TRBD1|TRBJ2-7
TGTGCCAGCTCACTGGGACAGGGGTACGAGCAGTACTTC
CASSLGQGYEQYF
>-|TRBV28|TRBD1|TRBJ2-7
TGTGCCAGCAGTCCAGGGACAGGGCCCTACGAGCAGTACTTC
CASSPGTGPYEQYF
>-|TRBV7-9|-|TRBJ2-2
TGTTCCAGCAGCTTACCAGAGAACACCGGGGAGCTGTTTTTT
CSSSLPENTGELFF
>few|TRBV5-4|TRBD2|TRBJ2-7
TGTGCCAGCAGCATCGGGACTAGCGGGACCTACGAGCAGTACTTC
CASSIGTSGTYEQYF
>-|TRBV7-9|-|TRBJ2-2
TGTTCCAGCAGCTTATCGGTCGAGCGGCGCCAAATGTTTTTT
CSSSLSVERRQMFF
>-|TRBV7-6|-|TRBJ2-1
TGTGCCAGCAGCTTAGAATTTGGACGGGAGCACGATGAGCAGTTCTTC
CASSLEFGREHDEQFF
>-|TRBV30|TRBD1|TRBJ1-1
TGTGCCTGGAGTGTAGGACGGGCAGGGGGCACTGAAGCTTTCTTT
CAWSVGRAGGTEAFF
>once|TRBV18|-|TRBJ1-1
TGTGCCAGCTCTCCCGTATCCCGGAACACTGAAGCTTTCTTT
CASSPVSRNTEAFF
>-|TRBV7-9|-|TRBJ2-1
TGTGCCAGCAGACCTCAGGGTCTCAATGAGCAGTTCTTC
CASRPQGLNEQFF
>once|TRBV5-6|TRBD1|TRBJ2-5
TGTGCCAGCAGCCCCAGGGGGACAGGGAGGTATGAGCAGTACTTC
CASSPRGTGRYEQYF
>-|TRBV6-1|-|TRBJ1-2
TGTGCCAGCAGTCGGACAGCATCCTATGGCTACACCTTC
CASSRTASYGYTF
>-|TRBV6-5|-|TRBJ2-5
TGTGCCAGCAGTAAGACTAGTACGGAGACCCAGTACTTC
CASSKTSTETQYF
>-|TRBV27|TRBD2|TRBJ2-1
TGTGCCAGCAGTTTCGGGGGAGGGACGGGTGAGCAGTTCTTC
CASSFGGGTGEQFF
>-|TRBV7-6|TRBD2|TRBJ2-7
TGTGCCAGCAGCACCGGGACTAGCGGGCCATCGGGCAGATACGAGCAGTACTTC
CASSTGTSGPSGRYEQYF
>-|TRBV27|-|TRBJ1-5
TGTGCCAGCAGTTTATATCGCAGTCAGCCCCAGCATTTT
CASSLYRSQPQHF
>-|TRBV28|-|TRBJ2-2
TGTGCCAGCAGTTTACTCGCAGGGGTAACCGGGGAGCTGTTTTTT
CASSLLAGVTGELFF
>-|TRBV5-1|-|TRBJ2-1
TGCGCCAGCAGCTTGGATGAGCGGGCCTACAATGAGCAGTTCTTC
CASSLDERAYNEQFF
>-|TRBV6-5|-|TRBJ2-2
TGTGCCAGCAGTCACCGAGTAGCGCCTTCCGGGGAGCTGTTTTTT
CASSHRVAPSGELFF
>many|TRBV11-2|-|TRBJ2-5
TGTGCCAGCAGCCAAGACAGACCCCCCGAGACCCAGTACTTC
CASSQDRPPETQYF
>-|TRBV10-3|TRBD2|TRBJ2-1
TGTGCCATCAGATTGGGCGGGAGCTACAATGAGCAGTTCTTC
CAIRLGGSYNEQFF
>-|TRBV6-5|-|TRBJ2-3
TGTGCCAGCAGTGAAGGACCGGGACTTGGTATTGGGTATTTT
CASSEGPGLGIGYF
>-|TRBV6-5|-|TRBJ2-1
TGTGCCAGCAGTGTTCGAGCGAGCGGGTGGGCTGAGCAGTTCTTC
CASSVRASGWAEQFF
>once|TRBV11-1|-|TRBJ2-2
TGTGCCAGCAGCTTAAAGCGTCGGCAGGGAAACACCGGGGAGCTGTTTTTT
CASSLKRRQGNTGELFF
>-|TRBV7-3|-|TRBJ1-2
TGTGCCAGCAGTCCCGAAGGGGGAGTGGGCTATGGCTACACCTTC
CASSPEGGVGYGYTF
>-|TRBV6-1|-|TRBJ2-5
TGTGCCAGCAGGAACACTGGGCCGTTGGAAGAGACCCAGTACTTC
CASRNTGPLEETQYF
>-|TRBV15|TRBD2|TRBJ2-1
TGTGCCACCAGCAGAGATCCTAGCGGGAGAAGGAATGAGCAGTTCTTC
CATSRDPSGRRNEQFF
>few|TRBV19|-|TRBJ1-5
TGTGCCAGTAGAAACAGGGTTCATCAGCCCCAGCATTTT
CASRNRVHQPQHF
>-|TRBV29-1|TRBD2|TRBJ2-3
TGCAGCGCCTCACTAGCGGGAGGCCTTGATACGCAGTATTTT
CSASLAGGLDTQYF
>few|TRBV6-1|TRBD2|TRBJ2-2
TGTGCCACCCTTAGCGGGAGGGATGGCGGGGAGCTGTTTTTT
CATLSGRDGGELFF
>-|TRBV7-7|-|TRBJ2-7
TGTGCCAGCAGCTTAACCCTGGCGGGGATGGGCGAGCAGTACTTC
CASSLTLAGMGEQYF